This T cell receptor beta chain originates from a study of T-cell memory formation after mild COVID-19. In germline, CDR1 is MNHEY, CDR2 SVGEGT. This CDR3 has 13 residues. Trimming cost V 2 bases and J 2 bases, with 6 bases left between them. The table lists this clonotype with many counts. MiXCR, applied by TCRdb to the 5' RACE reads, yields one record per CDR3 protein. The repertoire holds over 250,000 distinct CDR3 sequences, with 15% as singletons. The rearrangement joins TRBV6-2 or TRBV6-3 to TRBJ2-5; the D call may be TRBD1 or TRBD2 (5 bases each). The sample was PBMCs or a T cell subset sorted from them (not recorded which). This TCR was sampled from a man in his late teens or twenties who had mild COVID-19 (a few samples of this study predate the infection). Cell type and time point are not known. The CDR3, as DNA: TGTGCCAGCAGTTACGGGGGACAAGAGACCCAGTACTTC. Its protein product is CASSYGGQETQYF.